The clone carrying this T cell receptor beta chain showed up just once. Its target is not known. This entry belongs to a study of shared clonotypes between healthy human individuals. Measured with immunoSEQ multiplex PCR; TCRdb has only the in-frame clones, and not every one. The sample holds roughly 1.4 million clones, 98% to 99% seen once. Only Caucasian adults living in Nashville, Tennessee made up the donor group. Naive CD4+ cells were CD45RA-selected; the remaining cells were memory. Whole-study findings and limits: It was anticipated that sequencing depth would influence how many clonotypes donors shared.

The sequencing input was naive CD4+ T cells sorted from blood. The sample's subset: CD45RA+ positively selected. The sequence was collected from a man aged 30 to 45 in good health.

CDR3 in DNA: TGTGCCAGCTCACGGGGGACTAGCGGATTATACGAGCAGTACTTC. Protein product: CASSRGTSGLYEQYF. This sequence joins TRBV18 and TRBJ2-7, with 11 bases matching TRBD2. Germline V gene lookup returns CDR1 KGHSH and CDR2 LQKENI. V lost 4 bases to trimming and J lost 4 bases; unmatched junction nucleotides: 6. This CDR3 contains 15 residues. The entire variable domain, with the rest obtained from reference TRBV18 and TRBJ2-7, is as follows: NAGVMQNPRHLVRRRGQEARLRCSPMKGHSHVYWYRQLPEEGLKFMVYLQKENIIDESGMPKERFSAEFPKEGPSILRIQQVVRGDSAAYFCASSRGTSGLYEQYFGPGTRLTVT.